The rows below give T cell receptor beta chains drawn from one sample of a study of blood T cell repertoires in COVID-19. Some clones are missing from TCRdb's copy, which holds only in-frame ones; the method was immunoSEQ multiplex PCR. This sample yields 150,000 to 200,000 clones, of which around 79% are seen a single time; 26% belongs to the top ten. Input material: peripheral blood. The receptors come from a woman in her 70s with acute or convalescent COVID-19. Each CDR3 is given with its conserved first and last residue. D genes are given only for firm matches. Size is omitted from some rows. Given values are once, few, many or a class for expanded clones.

TGTGCCAGCAGTGACAGGGCACGGACAGATACGCAGTATTTT,CASSDRARTDTQYF,TRBV6-1,.,TRBJ2-3,.
TGTGCCAGCAGCCAGGGGTTCGGATCGAGAACAGATACGCAGTATTTT,CASSQGFGSRTDTQYF,TRBV11-3,.,TRBJ2-3,.
TGTGCCAGCAGCCAAGCCGTTTCCACTGAAGCTTTCTTT,CASSQAVSTEAFF,TRBV14,.,TRBJ1-1,.
TGTGCCAGCTCTTTAATCCCTACAGGGTCGGGTGAAAAACTGTTTTTT,CASSLIPTGSGEKLFF,TRBV28,.,TRBJ1-4,once
TGTGCCATCAGGGACAGAGCAGATACGCAGTATTTT,CAIRDRADTQYF,TRBV10-3,.,TRBJ2-3,.
TGTGCCAGCAGCCCCTCGCGGGGCGCCGCCTACGAGCAGTACTTC,CASSPSRGAAYEQYF,TRBV5-4,.,TRBJ2-7,.
TGTGCCAGCAGCTTAAGGTCCGGGAGGGTGGGAGAGACCCAGTACTTC,CASSLRSGRVGETQYF,TRBV7-2,TRBD2,TRBJ2-5,once
TGTGCCTGGAGCCTCCCCTTCTATGGCTACACCTTC,CAWSLPFYGYTF,TRBV30,.,TRBJ1-2,.
TGTGCCAGTAGTATACGGACAGGGGGTTACTATGAAAAACTGTTTTTT,CASSIRTGGYYEKLFF,TRBV19,TRBD1,TRBJ1-4,.
TGTGCCAGCAGCATAAAAACCGGGACAGGGGAGGGTATGTACGAGCAGTACTTC,CASSIKTGTGEGMYEQYF,TRBV7-8,TRBD1,TRBJ2-7,.
TGTGCCAGCAGTCCGGGGGTGGCGTGGGAGCAGTACTTC,CASSPGVAWEQYF,TRBV28,.,TRBJ2-7,.
TGTGCCAGCAGTTTAGCCGGGGTCGGGGAGCTGTTTTTT,CASSLAGVGELFF,TRBV12-3/TRBV12-4,.,TRBJ2-2,.
TGTGCCAGCAGGACCGGGACAGGGGGCACAGATACGCAGTATTTT,CASRTGTGGTDTQYF,TRBV27,TRBD1,TRBJ2-3,.
TGTGCCAGCAGTCGGGGACAGAGCTACGAGCAGTACTTC,CASSRGQSYEQYF,TRBV2,TRBD1,TRBJ2-7,.
TGTGCCAGCAGCCGGGACAGCTATGGCTACACCTTC,CASSRDSYGYTF,TRBV2,TRBD1,TRBJ1-2,.
TGTGCCTGGAGTGACGGGGATCTCTATGGCTACACCTTC,CAWSDGDLYGYTF,TRBV30,.,TRBJ1-2,few
TGTGCCAGCAGCGGGCGGACAGGGCGCAATCAGCCCCAGCATTTT,CASSGRTGRNQPQHF,TRBV5-6,TRBD1,TRBJ1-5,.
TGCGCCAGCAGCTTGACCGCGGGAGGGGTTACCGGGGAGCTGTTTTTT,CASSLTAGGVTGELFF,TRBV5-1,TRBD2,TRBJ2-2,.
TGTGCCAGCAGGCTAAGTACCGGGGAGCTGTTTTTT,CASRLSTGELFF,TRBV6-5,.,TRBJ2-2,.
TGTGCCATCAGAGAGGGACTAGCGACAGATACGCAGTATTTT,CAIREGLATDTQYF,TRBV10-3,TRBD2,TRBJ2-3,.
TGTGCCAGCAGCTTACTGACAGGGGAGACCCAGTACTTC,CASSLLTGETQYF,TRBV7-3,TRBD1,TRBJ2-5,.
TGTGCCATCAGCGAAATCGGGTACGGGGGACGAGCAGATCTCTCTGGAAACACCATATATTTT,CAISEIGYGGRADLSGNTIYF,TRBV10-3,.,TRBJ1-3,.
TGCGCCAGCAGCTTGGGTACAGGGCCTAATTCACCCCTCCACTTT,CASSLGTGPNSPLHF,TRBV5-1,.,TRBJ1-6,few
TGTGCCAGCAGCGAACGGACAGGGATCCAGGAGACCCAGTACTTC,CASSERTGIQETQYF,TRBV9,TRBD1,TRBJ2-5,.
TGCGCCAGCAGCTTGGCTGGCACCCGGAACACTGAAGCTTTCTTT,CASSLAGTRNTEAFF,TRBV5-1,.,TRBJ1-1,.
TGTGCCAGCAGTGCTGAGGAAAATCAGCCCCAGCATTTT,CASSAEENQPQHF,TRBV6-4,.,TRBJ1-5,.
TGTGCCAGTAGAACTGGGACTGCCCAGTACAATGAGCAGTTCTTC,CASRTGTAQYNEQFF,TRBV19,.,TRBJ2-1,.
TGTGCCAGCACAACCACCGGGACTAGCGGCACAGATACGCAGTATTTT,CASTTTGTSGTDTQYF,TRBV2,TRBD2,TRBJ2-3,.
TGTGCCATCAGTGAGTTAGCGGGGAGACCCAATGAGCAGTTCTTC,CAISELAGRPNEQFF,TRBV10-3,TRBD2,TRBJ2-1,.
TGCAGCGTCCAGGGGCCTGAAAACATTCAGTACTTC,CSVQGPENIQYF,TRBV29-1,.,TRBJ2-4,.
TGTGCCAGCAGTGAGAGGGTTAGTGGCCTCCACTTT,CASSERVSGLHF,TRBV6-1,.,TRBJ1-6,.
TGCGCCAGCAGCTTGGGGCTAGATTTCTACGAGCAGTACTTC,CASSLGLDFYEQYF,TRBV5-1,.,TRBJ2-7,.
TGTGCCACCAGTGCTGGCCGCCATTCAAACACCGGGGAGCTGTTTTTT,CATSAGRHSNTGELFF,TRBV24-1,.,TRBJ2-2,.
TGTGCCGTTGAGGGGGTAGACTCCTACGAGCAGTACTTC,CAVEGVDSYEQYF,TRBV25-1,.,TRBJ2-7,.